This is a list of T cell receptor beta chains from one sample in a study of cytomegalovirus exposure and HLA in healthy donors. TCRdb's copy holds only in-frame clones and misses some; the assay was immunoSEQ multiplex PCR. The data contain 100,000 to 150,000 clones, approximately 83% of them singletons. The sequenced sample consisted of PBMCs. The receptors were sampled from a girl aged 2 to 9 in good health and CMV-seronegative. The CDR3 runs from the conserved cysteine through the conserved F or W. D genes are given only for firm matches. Clone sizes are given selectively: once, few, many, or a class where the clone is expanded.

v_call	clone_size	j_call	d_call	cdr3_aa	cdr3_nt
TRBV27	.	TRBJ2-1	.	CASSLLGEGYNEQFF	TGTGCCAGCAGTTTACTTGGCGAGGGATACAATGAGCAGTTCTTC
TRBV7-2	few	TRBJ2-7	.	CASSLGTVTAPKYF	TGTGCCAGCAGCTTAGGCACAGTGACCGCTCCGAAGTACTTC
TRBV29-1	.	TRBJ2-7	TRBD2	CSVANWLAGDLEQYF	TGCAGCGTCGCAAACTGGCTAGCGGGAGACCTCGAGCAGTACTTC
TRBV6-5	.	TRBJ1-2	TRBD1	CASIKGQGNGYTF	TGTGCCAGCATCAAGGGACAGGGGAACGGCTACACCTTC
TRBV5-1	.	TRBJ2-5	TRBD1	CASSLGTGGRETQYF	TGCGCCAGCAGCTTGGGGACAGGGGGAAGAGAGACCCAGTACTTC
TRBV7-6	.	TRBJ1-2	.	CASSLARAGADYYGYTF	TGTGCCAGCAGCTTAGCGAGGGCAGGGGCCGATTACTATGGCTACACCTTC
TRBV27	.	TRBJ1-6	TRBD1	CASRPLRGTGPNSPLHF	TGTGCCAGCAGACCCCTCCGAGGGACAGGTCCAAATTCACCCCTCCACTTT
TRBV7-8	.	TRBJ2-5	.	CASSSGTQYF	TGTGCCAGCAGTTCCGGGACCCAGTACTTC
TRBV27	.	TRBJ1-5	.	CASSLVGNQPQHF	TGTGCCAGCAGTTTGGTCGGGAATCAGCCCCAGCATTTT
TRBV27	.	TRBJ1-2	.	CASSLAGPAYGYTF	TGTGCCAGCAGTTTGGCAGGCCCCGCCTATGGCTACACCTTC
TRBV30	.	TRBJ2-7	TRBD2	CAWSGGGSGVDRQYF	TGTGCCTGGAGTGGGGGAGGTAGCGGGGTCGATAGGCAGTACTTC
TRBV30	.	TRBJ2-4	.	CAWSVLRQLKNIQYF	TGTGCCTGGAGTGTACTACGCCAGCTCAAAAACATTCAGTACTTC
TRBV7-2	.	TRBJ1-4	TRBD1	CASSLTGNEKLFF	TGTGCCAGCAGCTTGACAGGGAATGAAAAACTGTTTTTT
TRBV5-1	.	TRBJ2-1	.	CASSLAGPSYNEQFF	TGCGCCAGCAGCTTGGCAGGGCCCTCCTACAATGAGCAGTTCTTC
TRBV27	once	TRBJ2-7	.	CASRAGQYYEQYF	TGTGCCAGCAGGGCGGGACAGTACTACGAGCAGTACTTC
TRBV7-2	.	TRBJ1-1	.	CASSIPGTSEAFF	TGTGCCAGCAGTATACCCGGGACTTCTGAAGCTTTCTTT
TRBV5-1	.	TRBJ2-5	.	CASSLQEETQYF	TGCGCCAGCAGCCTACAGGAAGAGACCCAGTACTTC
TRBV27	.	TRBJ1-1	TRBD1	CASRETGSNTEAFF	TGTGCCAGCAGAGAGACAGGGTCGAACACTGAAGCTTTCTTT
TRBV2	.	TRBJ1-2	.	CASRREGDYGYTF	TGTGCCAGCAGACGAGAGGGGGACTATGGCTACACCTTC
TRBV27	.	TRBJ2-7	.	CASSVTASLHYEQYF	TGTGCCAGCAGTGTGACAGCGAGCCTCCACTACGAGCAGTACTTC
TRBV6-5	few	TRBJ1-1	.	CASSPRGDGEAFF	TGTGCCAGCAGCCCTCGGGGGGATGGAGAAGCTTTCTTT
TRBV29-1	.	TRBJ1-1	.	CSVHRIGDTEAFF	TGCAGCGTTCACAGGATTGGGGACACTGAAGCTTTCTTT
TRBV29-1	.	TRBJ2-3	.	CSVAPLGGVTDTQYF	TGCAGCGTTGCACCACTAGGGGGTGTCACAGATACGCAGTATTTT
TRBV2	.	TRBJ2-7	TRBD1	CASSAGTVNYYEQYF	TGTGCCAGCAGTGCCGGGACAGTGAACTACTACGAGCAGTACTTC
TRBV7-9	.	TRBJ1-1	.	CASSLEGVRTEAFF	TGTGCCAGCAGCTTAGAGGGGGTTCGCACTGAAGCTTTCTTT
TRBV6-5	once	TRBJ2-1	TRBD2	CASSRLAGVPDEQFF	TGTGCCAGCAGCAGATTAGCGGGAGTTCCCGATGAGCAGTTCTTC
TRBV6-6	.	TRBJ2-7	TRBD1	CASSQGAVSYEQYF	TGTGCCAGCAGCCAGGGGGCTGTATCCTACGAGCAGTACTTC
TRBV28	.	TRBJ2-7	.	CASKGGIGRLAEQYF	TGTGCCAGCAAGGGAGGTATCGGACGGTTGGCCGAGCAGTACTTC
TRBV29-1	few	TRBJ1-1	.	CSVKWRGTEAFF	TGCAGCGTTAAGTGGAGGGGCACTGAAGCTTTCTTT
TRBV15	few	TRBJ2-7	.	CATSRVGGAYEQYF	TGTGCCACCAGCAGAGTAGGGGGAGCCTACGAGCAGTACTTC
TRBV28	.	TRBJ1-2	TRBD1	CASSPTGQGNHGYTF	TGTGCCAGCAGCCCGACAGGACAGGGGAATCATGGCTACACCTTC
TRBV9	.	TRBJ2-1	.	CASSVEGAEQFF	TGTGCCAGCAGCGTAGAAGGGGCCGAGCAGTTCTTC
TRBV29-1	.	TRBJ1-1	.	CSVALKRNSNTEAFF	TGCAGCGTAGCACTAAAACGGAATTCTAACACTGAAGCTTTCTTT
TRBV4-1	.	TRBJ1-1	.	CASSQNIPGTEAFF	TGCGCCAGCAGCCAAAATATACCGGGCACTGAAGCTTTCTTT
TRBV10-1	.	TRBJ2-7	.	CASSEWTEPPRDTVYEQYF	TGCGCCAGCAGTGAGTGGACGGAACCGCCCAGGGATACCGTTTACGAGCAGTACTTC
TRBV27	.	TRBJ2-7	TRBD2	CASSLWPTSGDHYEQYF	TGTGCCAGCAGTTTATGGCCTACTAGCGGGGATCACTACGAGCAGTACTTC
TRBV18	.	TRBJ1-1	TRBD1	CASSPLTGVTEAFF	TGTGCCAGCTCACCACTAACAGGGGTCACTGAAGCTTTCTTT